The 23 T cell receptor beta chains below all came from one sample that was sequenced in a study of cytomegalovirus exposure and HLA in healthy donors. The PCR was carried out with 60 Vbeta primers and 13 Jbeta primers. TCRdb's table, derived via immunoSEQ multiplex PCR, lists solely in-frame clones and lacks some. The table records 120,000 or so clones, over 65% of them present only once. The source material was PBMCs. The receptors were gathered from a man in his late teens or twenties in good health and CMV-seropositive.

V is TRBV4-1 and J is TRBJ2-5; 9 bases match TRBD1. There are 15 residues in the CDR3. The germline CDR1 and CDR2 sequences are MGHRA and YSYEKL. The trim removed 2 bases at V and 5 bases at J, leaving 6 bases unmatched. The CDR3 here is CASSQTQGAGETQYF. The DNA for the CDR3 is TGCGCCAGCAGCCAAACACAGGGGGCTGGGGAGACCCAGTACTTC.

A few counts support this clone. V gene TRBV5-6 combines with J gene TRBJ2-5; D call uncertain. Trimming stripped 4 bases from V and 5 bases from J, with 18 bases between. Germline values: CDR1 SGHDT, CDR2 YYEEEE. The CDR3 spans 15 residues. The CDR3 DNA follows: TGTGCCAGCAGCCGGGTCCCGAGGCCTGAGGAGACCCAGTACTTC. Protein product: CASSRVPRPEETQYF. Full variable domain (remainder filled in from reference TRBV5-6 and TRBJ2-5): DAGVTQSPTHLIKTRGQQVTLRCSPKSGHDTVSWYQQALGQGPQFIFQYYEEEERQRGNFPDRFSGHQFPNYSSELNVNALLLGDSALYLCASSRVPRPEETQYFGPGTRLLVL.

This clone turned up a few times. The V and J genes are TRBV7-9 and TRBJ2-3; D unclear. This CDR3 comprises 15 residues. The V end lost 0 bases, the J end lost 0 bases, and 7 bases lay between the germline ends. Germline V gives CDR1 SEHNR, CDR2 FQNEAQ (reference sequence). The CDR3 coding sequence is TGTGCCAGCAGCTTAGCCAGTTCAAGCACAGATACGCAGTATTTT. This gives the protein CASSLASSSTDTQYF.

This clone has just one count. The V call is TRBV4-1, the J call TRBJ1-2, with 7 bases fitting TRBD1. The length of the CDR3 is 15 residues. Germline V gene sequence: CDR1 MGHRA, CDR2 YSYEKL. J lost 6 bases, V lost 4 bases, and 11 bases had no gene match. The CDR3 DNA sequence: TGCGCCAGCAGCCTTCGACAGGGACTTCACGATGGCTACACCTTC. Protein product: CASSLRQGLHDGYTF.

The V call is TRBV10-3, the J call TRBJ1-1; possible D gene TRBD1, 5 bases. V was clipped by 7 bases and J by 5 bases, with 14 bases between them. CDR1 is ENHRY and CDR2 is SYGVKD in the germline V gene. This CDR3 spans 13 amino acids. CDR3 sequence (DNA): TGTGCCATCACACCGGGGGTGGGTACTGAAGCTTTCTTT. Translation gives CAITPGVGTEAFF.

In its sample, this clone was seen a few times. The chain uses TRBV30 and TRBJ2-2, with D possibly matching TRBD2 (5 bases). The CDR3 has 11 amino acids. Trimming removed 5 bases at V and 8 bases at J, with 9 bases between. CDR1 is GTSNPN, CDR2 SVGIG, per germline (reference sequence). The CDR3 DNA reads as TGTGCCTGGGGCCCGGGAGGGGAGCTGTTTTTT. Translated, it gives CAWGPGGELFF.

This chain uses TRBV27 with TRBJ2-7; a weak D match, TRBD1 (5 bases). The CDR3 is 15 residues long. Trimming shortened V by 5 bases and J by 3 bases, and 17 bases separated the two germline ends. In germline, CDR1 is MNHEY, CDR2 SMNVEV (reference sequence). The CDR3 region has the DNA TGTGCCAGCAGTCCGACATCGACAGCGAACTACGAGCAGTACTTC. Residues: CASSPTSTANYEQYF.

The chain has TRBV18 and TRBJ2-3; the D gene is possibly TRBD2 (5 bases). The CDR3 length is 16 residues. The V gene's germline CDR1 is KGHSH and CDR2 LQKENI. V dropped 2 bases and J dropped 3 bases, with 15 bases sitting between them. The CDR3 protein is CASSPYQGGGTDTQYF. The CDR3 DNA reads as TGTGCCAGCTCACCATATCAAGGTGGCGGGACAGATACGCAGTATTTT.

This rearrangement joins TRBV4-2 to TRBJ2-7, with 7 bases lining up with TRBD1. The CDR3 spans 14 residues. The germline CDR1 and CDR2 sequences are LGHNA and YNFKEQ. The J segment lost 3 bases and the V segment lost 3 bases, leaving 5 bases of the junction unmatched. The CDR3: CASSHAQGVYEQYF. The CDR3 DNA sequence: TGTGCCAGCAGCCATGCTCAGGGGGTCTACGAGCAGTACTTC.

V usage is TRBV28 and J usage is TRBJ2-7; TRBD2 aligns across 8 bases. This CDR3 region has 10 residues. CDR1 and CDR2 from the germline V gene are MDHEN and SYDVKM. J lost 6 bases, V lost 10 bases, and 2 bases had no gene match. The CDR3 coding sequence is TGTGCCACGGGGGGGGGCGAGCAGTACTTC. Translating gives CATGGGEQYF.

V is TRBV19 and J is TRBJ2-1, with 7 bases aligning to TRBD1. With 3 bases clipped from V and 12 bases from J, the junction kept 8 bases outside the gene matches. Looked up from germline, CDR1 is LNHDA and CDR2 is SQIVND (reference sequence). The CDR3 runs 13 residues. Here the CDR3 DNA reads TGTGCCAGTAGTATCGAACAGGGGAAAGGGCAGTTCTTC. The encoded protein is CASSIEQGKGQFF.

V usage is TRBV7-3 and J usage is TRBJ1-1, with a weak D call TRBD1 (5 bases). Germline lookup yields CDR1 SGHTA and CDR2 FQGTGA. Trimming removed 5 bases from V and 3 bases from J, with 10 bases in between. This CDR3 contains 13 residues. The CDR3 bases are TGTGCCAGCAGCGCGGGAGGGGACACTGAAGCTTTCTTT. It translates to CASSAGGDTEAFF.

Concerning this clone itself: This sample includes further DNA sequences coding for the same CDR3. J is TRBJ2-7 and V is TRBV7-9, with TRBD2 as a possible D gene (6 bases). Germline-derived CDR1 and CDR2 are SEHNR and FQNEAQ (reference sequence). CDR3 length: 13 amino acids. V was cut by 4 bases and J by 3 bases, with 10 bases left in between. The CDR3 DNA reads TGTGCCAGCAGCTCTCCAGCGGGCTACGAGCAGTACTTC. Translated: CASSSPAGYEQYF.

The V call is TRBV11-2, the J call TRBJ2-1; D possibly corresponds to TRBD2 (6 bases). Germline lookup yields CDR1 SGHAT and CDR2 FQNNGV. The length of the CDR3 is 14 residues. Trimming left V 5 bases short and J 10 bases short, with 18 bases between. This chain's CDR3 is CASSPRVGAGEQFF. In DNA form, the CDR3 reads TGTGCCAGCAGCCCCCGAGTAGGAGCGGGCGAGCAGTTCTTC.

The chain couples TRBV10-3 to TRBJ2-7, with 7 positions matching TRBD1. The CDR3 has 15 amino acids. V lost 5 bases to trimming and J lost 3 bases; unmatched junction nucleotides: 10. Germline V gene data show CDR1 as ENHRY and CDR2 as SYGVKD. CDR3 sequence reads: CAISLDRASYYEQYF. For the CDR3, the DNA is TGTGCCATCAGTCTAGACAGGGCATCATACTACGAGCAGTACTTC.

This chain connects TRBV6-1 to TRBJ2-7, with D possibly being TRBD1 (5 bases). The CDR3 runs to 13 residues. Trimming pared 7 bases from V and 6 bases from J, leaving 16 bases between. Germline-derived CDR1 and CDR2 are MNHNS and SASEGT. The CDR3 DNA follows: TGTGCCAGCATGGCGCAGGGTAGTGGCGAGCAGTACTTC. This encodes CASMAQGSGEQYF.

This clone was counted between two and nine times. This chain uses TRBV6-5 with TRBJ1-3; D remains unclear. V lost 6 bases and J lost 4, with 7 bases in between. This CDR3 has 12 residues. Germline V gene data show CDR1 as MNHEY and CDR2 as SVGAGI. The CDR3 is CASSPSGNTIYF. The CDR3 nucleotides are TGTGCCAGCAGCCCGTCCGGAAACACCATATATTTT.

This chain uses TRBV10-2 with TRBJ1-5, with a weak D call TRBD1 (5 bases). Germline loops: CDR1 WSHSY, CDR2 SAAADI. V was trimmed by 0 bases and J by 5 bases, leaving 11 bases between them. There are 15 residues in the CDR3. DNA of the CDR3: TGCGCCAGCAGTGAGTCTGGTGCAGGGTATCAGCCCCAGCATTTT. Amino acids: CASSESGAGYQPQHF.

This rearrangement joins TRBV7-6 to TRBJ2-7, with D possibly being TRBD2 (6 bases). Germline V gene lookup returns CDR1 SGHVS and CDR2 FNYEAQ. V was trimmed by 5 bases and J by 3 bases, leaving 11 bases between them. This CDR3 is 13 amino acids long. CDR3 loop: CASSPPGGYEQYF. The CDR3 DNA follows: TGTGCCAGCAGCCCTCCCGGGGGCTACGAGCAGTACTTC.

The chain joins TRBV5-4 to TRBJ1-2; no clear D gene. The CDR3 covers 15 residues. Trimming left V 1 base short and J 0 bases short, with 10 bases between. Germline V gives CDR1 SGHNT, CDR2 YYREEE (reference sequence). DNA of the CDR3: TGTGCCAGCAGCTTGAGTGACACACCTAACTATGGCTACACCTTC. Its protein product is CASSLSDTPNYGYTF.

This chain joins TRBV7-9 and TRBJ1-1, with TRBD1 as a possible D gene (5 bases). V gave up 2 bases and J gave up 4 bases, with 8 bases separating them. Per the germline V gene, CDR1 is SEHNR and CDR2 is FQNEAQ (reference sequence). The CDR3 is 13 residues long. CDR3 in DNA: TGTGCCAGCAGCTTATCGGGGGGCACTGAAGCTTTCTTT. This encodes CASSLSGGTEAFF.

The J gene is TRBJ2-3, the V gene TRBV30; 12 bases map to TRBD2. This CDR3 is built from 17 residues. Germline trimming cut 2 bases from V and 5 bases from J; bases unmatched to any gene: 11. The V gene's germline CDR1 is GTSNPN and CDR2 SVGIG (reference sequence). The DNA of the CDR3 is TGTGCCTGGAGTTCCCAACGGACTAGCGGGGATTTAGATACGCAGTATTTT. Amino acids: CAWSSQRTSGDLDTQYF.

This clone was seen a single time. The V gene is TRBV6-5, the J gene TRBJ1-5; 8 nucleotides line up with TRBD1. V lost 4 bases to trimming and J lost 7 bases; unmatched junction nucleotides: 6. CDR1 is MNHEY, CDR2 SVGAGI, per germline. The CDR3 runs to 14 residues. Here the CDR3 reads CASSSGQGSQPQHF. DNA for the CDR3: TGTGCCAGCAGTTCAGGACAGGGTAGCCAGCCCCAGCATTTT.